The rows below give T cell receptor beta chains drawn from one sample of a study of blood T cell repertoires in COVID-19. The repertoire was sequenced with immunoSEQ multiplex PCR; TCRdb's copy has only in-frame clones and lacks some. This sample has 40,000 to 45,000 clones; roughly 85% occur once, and the top ten carry about 4%. Sequencing was done on a sample of peripheral blood. Receptors originate from a man aged 55 to 69 with acute or convalescent COVID-19. Each CDR3 is given with its conserved first and last residue. The D gene is left open where the match is weak. Expanded clones are given a class, and other clones once, few, many or no size at all.

TRBJ1-2,TRBV5-4,-,TRBD1,CASRHRQGNYGYTF,TGTGCCAGCAGACACCGACAGGGGAACTATGGCTACACCTTC
TRBJ2-3,TRBV5-1,-,-,CASSPRSRGGTDTQYF,TGCGCCAGCAGCCCAAGGTCGAGAGGAGGAACAGATACGCAGTATTTT
TRBJ1-1,TRBV6-5,-,TRBD1,CASNLQGAAEAFF,TGTGCCAGCAATCTTCAGGGGGCGGCTGAAGCTTTCTTT
TRBJ1-1,TRBV6-5,-,-,CASSYPGFSEAFF,TGTGCCAGCAGTTACCCGGGGTTCTCTGAAGCTTTCTTT
TRBJ2-7,TRBV9,once,TRBD2,CASSLASGDVYEQYF,TGTGCCAGCAGCCTGGCTAGCGGGGACGTCTACGAGCAGTACTTC
TRBJ2-1,TRBV27,-,TRBD1,CASSPGQGNEQFF,TGTGCCAGCAGCCCGGGACAGGGGAATGAGCAGTTCTTC
TRBJ2-2,TRBV19,-,TRBD1,CASKRDGTGFYTGELFF,TGTGCCAGTAAAAGGGACGGGACAGGATTTTACACCGGGGAGCTGTTTTTT
TRBJ1-2,TRBV6-5,-,-,CASSGKYGYTF,TGTGCCAGCTCGGGGAAATACGGCTACACCTTC
TRBJ2-6,TRBV18,-,-,CASSPPGGGVGANVLTF,TGTGCCAGCTCACCACCGGGAGGCGGGGTCGGGGCCAACGTCCTGACTTTC
TRBJ2-3,TRBV18,-,TRBD2,CASSPRAGGRTDTQYF,TGTGCCAGCTCACCGAGGGCGGGGGGACGCACAGATACGCAGTATTTT
TRBJ2-5,TRBV11-1,-,-,CASTNTEQETQYF,TGTGCCAGCACCAACACCGAACAAGAGACCCAGTACTTC
TRBJ1-1,TRBV5-3,-,TRBD1,CARTWDRFEDEAFF,TGTGCCAGGACTTGGGACAGATTCGAGGATGAAGCTTTCTTT
TRBJ2-7,TRBV7-6,once,TRBD1,CASSLGDRPYEQYF,TGTGCCAGCAGCTTGGGGGACAGGCCCTACGAGCAGTACTTC
TRBJ1-1,TRBV7-2,-,-,CASSLVELGAANTEAFF,TGTGCCAGCAGCTTAGTAGAGCTGGGGGCGGCTAACACTGAAGCTTTCTTT
TRBJ1-2,TRBV25-1,-,TRBD1,CASSEWSGTGGYGYTF,TGTGCCAGCAGTGAATGGTCCGGGACAGGGGGCTATGGCTACACCTTC
TRBJ2-7,TRBV12-3/TRBV12-4,-,TRBD1,CASRDRGKGEQYF,TGTGCCAGCAGGGACAGGGGTAAGGGCGAGCAGTACTTC
TRBJ2-3,TRBV9,-,TRBD2,CASSGLAGGTDTQYF,TGTGCCAGCAGCGGACTAGCGGGAGGTACAGATACGCAGTATTTT
TRBJ2-7,TRBV2,once,TRBD1,CASSRQGARYEQYF,TGTGCCAGCAGCCGACAGGGGGCGAGGTACGAGCAGTACTTC
TRBJ2-3,TRBV18,-,-,CASSPGFAQGTDTQYF,TGTGCCAGCTCACCGGGATTTGCCCAGGGGACAGATACGCAGTATTTT
TRBJ2-5,TRBV5-1,-,-,CASSLGTIQETQYF,TGCGCCAGCAGCTTGGGGACAATACAAGAGACCCAGTACTTC
TRBJ1-4,TRBV7-2,-,-,CASSLGETSTNEKLFF,TGTGCCAGCAGCTTAGGGGAGACATCAACTAATGAAAAACTGTTTTTT
TRBJ1-1,TRBV19,once,TRBD1,CASSRRGRSTEAFF,TGTGCCAGTAGTAGGAGGGGGCGTAGCACTGAAGCTTTCTTT
TRBJ1-1,TRBV7-9,-,TRBD1,CASSPRTGDYAFF,TGTGCCAGCAGCCCCCGGACAGGGGATTACGCTTTCTTT
TRBJ2-1,TRBV7-6,-,-,CASSIGAPLYNEQFF,TGTGCCAGCAGTATAGGGGCCCCCCTATACAATGAGCAGTTCTTC
TRBJ2-1,TRBV7-7,-,TRBD2,CASSLGRGGGYNEQFF,TGTGCTAGCAGCTTAGGTCGCGGGGGGGGATACAATGAGCAGTTCTTC
TRBJ2-1,TRBV7-2,once,-,CASSLVSLNEQFF,TGTGCCAGCAGCTTAGTTTCCCTCAATGAGCAGTTCTTC
TRBJ1-2,TRBV2,-,-,CASTGSNYGYTF,TGTGCCAGCACCGGTTCTAACTATGGCTACACCTTC
TRBJ2-7,TRBV19,-,-,CASSKWASYEQYF,TGTGCCAGTAGTAAGTGGGCCTCCTACGAGCAGTACTTC
TRBJ2-2,TRBV10-3,-,-,CAISESTGPGELFF,TGTGCCATCAGTGAATCCACAGGGCCCGGGGAGCTGTTTTTT
TRBJ1-2,TRBV13,-,TRBD1,CASSSGTGSVGYTF,TGTGCCAGCAGCTCGGGGACAGGGTCGGTCGGCTACACCTTC
TRBJ2-1,TRBV6-4,-,TRBD2,CASSEQKAGANDEQFF,TGTGCCAGCAGTGAACAAAAAGCGGGGGCGAATGATGAGCAGTTCTTC
TRBJ2-7,TRBV15,-,TRBD2,CATSVASGGYEQYF,TGTGCCACCAGCGTGGCTAGCGGGGGGTACGAGCAGTACTTC
TRBJ2-2,TRBV5-4,-,TRBD2,CASSTIAGGNTGELFF,TGTGCCAGCAGCACAATAGCGGGGGGTAACACCGGGGAGCTGTTTTTT
TRBJ2-2,TRBV4-3,few,-,CASSHSASRTGELFF,TGCGCCAGCAGCCATTCCGCTTCCAGGACCGGGGAGCTGTTTTTT
TRBJ1-2,TRBV30,-,TRBD1,CAWSTTRQGASYGYTF,TGTGCCTGGAGTACAACGAGACAGGGGGCGAGCTATGGCTACACCTTC
TRBJ2-5,TRBV2,-,-,CASSEWQGETQYF,TGTGCCAGCAGTGAGTGGCAGGGGGAGACCCAGTACTTC
TRBJ1-1,TRBV7-9,-,TRBD1,CASSMTGLAEAFF,TGTGCCAGCAGCATGACAGGGTTGGCTGAAGCTTTCTTT
TRBJ2-5,TRBV3-1/TRBV3-2,-,-,CASSRGSSGETQYF,TGTGCCAGCAGTCGCGGGTCCAGTGGAGAGACCCAGTACTTC
TRBJ1-5,TRBV20-1,-,-,CSASSLSQPQHF,TGCAGTGCTAGTAGCTTGTCTCAGCCCCAGCATTTT
TRBJ2-7,TRBV27,-,TRBD2,CASSFSAGGLTDEQYF,TGTGCCAGCAGTTTTTCGGCGGGGGGCCTTACGGACGAGCAGTACTTC
TRBJ1-6,TRBV30,-,-,CACNREPSSYNSPLHF,TGTGCCTGCAACAGGGAGCCGAGCTCCTATAATTCACCCCTCCACTTT
TRBJ1-3,TRBV7-2,-,-,CASSLVDQGWAGNTIYF,TGTGCCAGCAGCTTAGTGGATCAGGGATGGGCTGGAAACACCATATATTTT
TRBJ2-5,TRBV2,-,TRBD2,CASRRLAGAQETQYF,TGTGCCAGCAGGAGACTAGCGGGGGCCCAAGAGACCCAGTACTTC
TRBJ2-1,TRBV5-1,-,-,CASSLGDLRGSEQFF,TGCGCCAGCAGCTTGGGGGATTTGCGGGGTAGTGAGCAGTTCTTC
TRBJ2-1,TRBV7-7,-,-,CASSLGQGLYNEQFF,TGTGCCAGCAGCTTAGGCCAGGGACTGTACAATGAGCAGTTCTTC
TRBJ1-1,TRBV18,-,-,CASSAGGNTEAFF,TGTGCCAGCTCAGCGGGCGGGAACACTGAAGCTTTCTTT
TRBJ1-1,TRBV5-1,-,-,CASSLDQNTEAFF,TGCGCCAGCAGCTTGGATCAGAACACTGAAGCTTTCTTT
TRBJ1-5,TRBV12-3/TRBV12-4,-,-,CASREQGNQPQHF,TGTGCCAGCAGGGAGCAGGGGAATCAGCCCCAGCATTTT